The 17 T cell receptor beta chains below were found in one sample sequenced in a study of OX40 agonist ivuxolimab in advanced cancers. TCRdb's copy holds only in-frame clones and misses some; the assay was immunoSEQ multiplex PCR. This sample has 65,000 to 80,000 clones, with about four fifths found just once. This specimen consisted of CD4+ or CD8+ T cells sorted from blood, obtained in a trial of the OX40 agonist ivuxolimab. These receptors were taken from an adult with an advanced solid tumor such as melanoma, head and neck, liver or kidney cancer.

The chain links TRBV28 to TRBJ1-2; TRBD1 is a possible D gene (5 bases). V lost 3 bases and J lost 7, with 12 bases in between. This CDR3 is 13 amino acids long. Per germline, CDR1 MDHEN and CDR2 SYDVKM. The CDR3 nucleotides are TGTGCCAGCAGTTTCCAAGGGGATCGTGGCTACACCTTC. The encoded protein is CASSFQGDRGYTF.

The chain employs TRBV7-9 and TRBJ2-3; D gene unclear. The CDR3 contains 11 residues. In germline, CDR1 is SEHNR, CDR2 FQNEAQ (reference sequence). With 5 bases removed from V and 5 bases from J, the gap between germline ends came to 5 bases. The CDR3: CASSPQDTQYF. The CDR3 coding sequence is TGTGCCAGCAGCCCTCAAGATACGCAGTATTTT.

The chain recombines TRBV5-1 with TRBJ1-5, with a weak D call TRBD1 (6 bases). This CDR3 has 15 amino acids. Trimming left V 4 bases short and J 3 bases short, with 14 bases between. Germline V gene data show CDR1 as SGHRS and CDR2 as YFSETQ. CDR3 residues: CASSPQGSHNQPQHF. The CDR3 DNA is TGCGCCAGCAGCCCCCAGGGGTCCCACAATCAGCCCCAGCATTTT. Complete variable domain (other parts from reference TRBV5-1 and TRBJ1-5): KAGVTQTPRYLIKTRGQQVTLSCSPISGHRSVSWYQQTPGQGLQFLFEYFSETQRNKGNFPGRFSGRQFSNSRSEMNVSTLELGDSALYLCASSPQGSHNQPQHFGDGTRLSIL.

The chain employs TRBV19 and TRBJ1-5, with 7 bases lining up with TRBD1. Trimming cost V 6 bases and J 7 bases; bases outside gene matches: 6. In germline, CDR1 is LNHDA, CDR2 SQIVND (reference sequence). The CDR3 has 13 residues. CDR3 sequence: CASRRQGGQPQHF. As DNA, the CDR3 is TGTGCCAGTAGACGACAGGGAGGACAGCCCCAGCATTTT.

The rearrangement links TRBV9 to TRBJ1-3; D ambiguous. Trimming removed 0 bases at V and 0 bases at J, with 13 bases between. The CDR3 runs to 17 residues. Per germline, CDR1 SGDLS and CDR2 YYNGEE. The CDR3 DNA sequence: TGTGCCAGCAGCGTAGGAATACTCCAGAGCTCTGGAAACACCATATATTTT. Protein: CASSVGILQSSGNTIYF.

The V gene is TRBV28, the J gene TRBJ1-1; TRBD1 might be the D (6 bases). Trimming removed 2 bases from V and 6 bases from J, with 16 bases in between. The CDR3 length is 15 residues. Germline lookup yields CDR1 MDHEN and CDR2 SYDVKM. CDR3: CASSLGAAGVPEAFF. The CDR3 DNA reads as TGTGCCAGCAGTTTAGGGGCCGCAGGGGTGCCTGAAGCTTTCTTT.

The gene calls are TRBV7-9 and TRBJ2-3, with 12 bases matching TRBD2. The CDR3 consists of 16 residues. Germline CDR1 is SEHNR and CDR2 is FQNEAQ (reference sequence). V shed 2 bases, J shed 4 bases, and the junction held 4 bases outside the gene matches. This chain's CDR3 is CASSLRLAGVPDTQYF. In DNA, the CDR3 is TGTGCCAGCAGCTTACGACTAGCGGGGGTTCCAGATACGCAGTATTTT.

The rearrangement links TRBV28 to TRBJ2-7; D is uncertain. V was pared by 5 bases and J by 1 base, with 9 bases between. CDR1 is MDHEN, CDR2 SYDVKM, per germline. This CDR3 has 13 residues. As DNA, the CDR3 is TGTGCCAGCAGTGGTTCTACTTCCTACGAGCAGTACTTC. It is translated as CASSGSTSYEQYF.

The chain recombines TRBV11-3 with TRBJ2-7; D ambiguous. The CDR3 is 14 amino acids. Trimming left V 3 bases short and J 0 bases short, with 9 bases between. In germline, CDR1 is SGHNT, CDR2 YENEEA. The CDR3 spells CASSFYSSSYEQYF. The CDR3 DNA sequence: TGTGCCAGCAGCTTTTATAGTAGCTCCTACGAGCAGTACTTC.

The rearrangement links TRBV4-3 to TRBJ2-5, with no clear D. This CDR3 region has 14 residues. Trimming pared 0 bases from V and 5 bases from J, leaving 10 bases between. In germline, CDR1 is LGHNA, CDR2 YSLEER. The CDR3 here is CASSQDWRSETQYF. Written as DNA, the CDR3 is TGCGCCAGCAGCCAAGATTGGCGATCTGAGACCCAGTACTTC.

DNA of the CDR3: TGTGCCAGCAGCTTAGAAAATCAGGGGGCAGCTTTCTTT. It specifies CASSLENQGAAFF. The chain links TRBV7-2 to TRBJ1-1, with TRBD1 matching over 8 bases. Germline assignment: CDR1 SGHTA and CDR2 FQGNSA. The CDR3 is 13 amino acids. The V gene end was trimmed by 1 base and the J gene end by 10 bases; junction bases not matched to a gene: 5.

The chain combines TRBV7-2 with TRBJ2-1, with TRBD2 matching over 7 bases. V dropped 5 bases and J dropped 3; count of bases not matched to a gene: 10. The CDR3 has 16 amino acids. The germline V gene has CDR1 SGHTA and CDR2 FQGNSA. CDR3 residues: CASSPTWTRIYNEQFF. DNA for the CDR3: TGTGCCAGCAGCCCCACGTGGACTAGGATCTACAATGAGCAGTTCTTC.

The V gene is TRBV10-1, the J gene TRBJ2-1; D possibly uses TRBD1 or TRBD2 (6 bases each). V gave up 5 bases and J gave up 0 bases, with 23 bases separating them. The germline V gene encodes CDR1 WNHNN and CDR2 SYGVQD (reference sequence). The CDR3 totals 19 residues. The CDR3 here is CASSSRAPGGRSSYNEQFF. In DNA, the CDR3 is TGCGCCAGCAGTTCCAGAGCTCCCGGGGGCCGAAGCTCCTACAATGAGCAGTTCTTC.

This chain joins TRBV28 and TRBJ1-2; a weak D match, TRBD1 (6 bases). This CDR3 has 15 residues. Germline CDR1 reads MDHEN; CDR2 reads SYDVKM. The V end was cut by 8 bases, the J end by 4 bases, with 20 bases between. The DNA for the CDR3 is TGTGCCAGCGGCCCCCCACAGGGCCTTTCCTATGGCTACACCTTC. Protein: CASGPPQGLSYGYTF.

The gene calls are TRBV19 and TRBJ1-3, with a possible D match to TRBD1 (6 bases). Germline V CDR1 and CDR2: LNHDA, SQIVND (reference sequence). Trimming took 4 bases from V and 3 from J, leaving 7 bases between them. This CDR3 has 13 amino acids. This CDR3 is CASSTGHGNTIYF. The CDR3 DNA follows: TGTGCCAGTAGTACGGGACATGGAAACACCATATATTTT.

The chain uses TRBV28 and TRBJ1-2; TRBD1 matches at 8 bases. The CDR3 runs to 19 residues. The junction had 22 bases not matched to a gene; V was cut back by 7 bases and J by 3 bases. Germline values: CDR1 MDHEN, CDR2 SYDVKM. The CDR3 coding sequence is TGTGCCAGCACCGACCTTTACGGCAGGGGGCAAAAGGGGGACTATGGCTACACCTTC. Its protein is CASTDLYGRGQKGDYGYTF.

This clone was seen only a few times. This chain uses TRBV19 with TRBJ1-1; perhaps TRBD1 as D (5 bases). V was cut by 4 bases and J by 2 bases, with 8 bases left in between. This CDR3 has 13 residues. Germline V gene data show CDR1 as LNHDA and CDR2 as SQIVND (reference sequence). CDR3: CASSTTVNTEAFF. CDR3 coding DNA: TGTGCCAGTAGTACGACAGTAAACACTGAAGCTTTCTTT.